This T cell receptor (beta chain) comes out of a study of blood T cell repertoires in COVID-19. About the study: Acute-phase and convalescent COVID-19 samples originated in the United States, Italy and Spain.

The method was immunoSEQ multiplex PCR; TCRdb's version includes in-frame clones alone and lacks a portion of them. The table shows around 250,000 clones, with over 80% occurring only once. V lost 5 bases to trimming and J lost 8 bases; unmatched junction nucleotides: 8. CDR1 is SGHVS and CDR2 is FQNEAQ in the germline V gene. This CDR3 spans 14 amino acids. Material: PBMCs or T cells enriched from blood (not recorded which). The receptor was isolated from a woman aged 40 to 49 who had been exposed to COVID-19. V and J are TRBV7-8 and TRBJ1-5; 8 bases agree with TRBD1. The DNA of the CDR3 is TGTGCCAGCAGCCCATCAGGGGGCGGGAAGCCCCAGCATTTT. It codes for CASSPSGGGKPQHF.